This T cell receptor beta chain was found in a study of T cells after somatic rescue of genetic block. Trimming cost V 5 bases and J 5 bases, with 12 bases left between them. The germline V gene encodes CDR1 SGHVS and CDR2 FNYEAQ. CDR3 size: 13 residues. Only in-frame clones appear in the TCRdb table, and some are missing; sequencing was by immunoSEQ multiplex PCR. This table holds 110,000 or so clones, just over 90% found once. The specimen sequenced was peripheral blood mononuclear cells (PBMCs). The clonotype was recovered from a woman aged 18-30 years. This sequence joins TRBV7-6 and TRBJ2-5; D is uncertain. In DNA form, the CDR3 reads TGTGCCAGCAGCCAACAACCGACGGAGACCCAGTACTTC. Translating gives CASSQQPTETQYF.